A single sample gave rise to the 3 T cell receptor beta chains below, sequenced in a study of blood T cell repertoires in COVID-19. Sequenced by immunoSEQ multiplex PCR; TCRdb stores in-frame clones only, minus some. Of about 270,000 clones listed, approximately 83% were seen once; the top ten hold roughly 14%. The source material was peripheral blood. The source of these receptors is a human donor in a cohort sampled during active COVID-19.

The chain carries TRBV9 and TRBJ2-5; a weak D match, TRBD2 (7 bases). The CDR3 has 15 residues. V was clipped by 0 bases and J by 4 bases, with 13 bases between them. CDR1 and CDR2 (germline): SGDLS, YYNGEE. The CDR3 region is CASSVGHRGGETQYF. CDR3 bases: TGTGCCAGCAGCGTAGGCCATAGGGGGGGAGAGACCCAGTACTTC.

The J gene is TRBJ1-5, the V gene TRBV7-9; possibly TRBD1 for D (5 bases). Trimming removed 1 base from V and 6 bases from J, with 10 bases in between. Germline CDR1 reads SEHNR; CDR2 reads FQNEAQ (reference sequence). The CDR3 is 14 residues long. CDR3 bases: TGTGCCAGCAGCTTAGGTACAGGTTTTCAGCCCCAGCATTTT. This gives the protein CASSLGTGFQPQHF.

V usage is TRBV9 and J usage is TRBJ2-1; 9 bases agree with TRBD2. This CDR3 spans 15 amino acids. V lost 0 bases to trimming and J lost 8 bases; unmatched junction nucleotides: 6. Germline-derived CDR1 and CDR2 are SGDLS and YYNGEE. The CDR3: CASSVVPSGAYEQFF. The DNA for the CDR3 is TGTGCCAGCAGCGTAGTGCCTAGCGGGGCCTATGAGCAGTTCTTC.